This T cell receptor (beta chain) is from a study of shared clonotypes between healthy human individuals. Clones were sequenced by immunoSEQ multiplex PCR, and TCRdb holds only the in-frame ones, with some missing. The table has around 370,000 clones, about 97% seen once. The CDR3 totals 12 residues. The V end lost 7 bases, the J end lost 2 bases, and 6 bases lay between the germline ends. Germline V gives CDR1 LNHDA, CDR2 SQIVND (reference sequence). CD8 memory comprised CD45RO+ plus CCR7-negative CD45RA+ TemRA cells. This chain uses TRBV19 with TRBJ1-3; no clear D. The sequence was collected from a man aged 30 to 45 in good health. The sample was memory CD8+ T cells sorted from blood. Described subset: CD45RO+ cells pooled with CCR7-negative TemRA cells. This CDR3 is CASTGTGNTIYF. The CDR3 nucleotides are TGTGCCAGTACGGGAACTGGAAACACCATATATTTT.